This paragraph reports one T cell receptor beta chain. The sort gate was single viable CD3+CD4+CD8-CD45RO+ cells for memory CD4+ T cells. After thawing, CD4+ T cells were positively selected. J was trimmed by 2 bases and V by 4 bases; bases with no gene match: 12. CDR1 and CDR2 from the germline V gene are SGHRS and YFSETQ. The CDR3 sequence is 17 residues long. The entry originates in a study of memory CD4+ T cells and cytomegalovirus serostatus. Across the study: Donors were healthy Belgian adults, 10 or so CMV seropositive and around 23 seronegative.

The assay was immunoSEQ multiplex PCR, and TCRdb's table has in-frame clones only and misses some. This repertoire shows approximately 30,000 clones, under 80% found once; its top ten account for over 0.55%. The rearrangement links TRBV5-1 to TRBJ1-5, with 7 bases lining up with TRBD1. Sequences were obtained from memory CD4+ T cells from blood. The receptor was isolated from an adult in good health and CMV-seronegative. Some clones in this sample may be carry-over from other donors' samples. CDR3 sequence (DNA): TGCGCCAGCAGCCCGGGGGACAGCGCCTCGGGCAATCAGCCCCAGCATTTT. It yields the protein CASSPGDSASGNQPQHF.